The 32 T cell receptor beta chains below come from one sample, sequenced in a study of spatial heterogeneity in lung cancer. Indicated time point: blood at routine non-recurrence follow-up after resection. TCRdb re-derived calls from the 5' RACE reads in MiXCR, one entry per CDR3 protein. The sample lists roughly 10,000 distinct CDR3 sequences; about 23% were seen once. The specimen was PBMCs, collected at follow-up. The source is a female donor with early-stage non-small cell lung cancer.

This clonotype turned up a few times. The chain carries TRBV6-6 and TRBJ2-5, with TRBD2 as a possible D gene (7 bases). With 0 bases removed from V and 0 bases from J, the gap between germline ends came to 17 bases. Germline V lookup: CDR1 MNHNY, CDR2 SVGAGI (reference sequence). The CDR3 is 18 residues long. CDR3 in amino acids: CASSYSILGGGHQETQYF. DNA for the CDR3: TGTGCCAGCAGTTACTCGATCCTGGGAGGGGGTCACCAAGAGACCCAGTACTTC.

This sequence joins TRBV5-1 and TRBJ2-7, with 7 positions matching TRBD2. The CDR3 extends over 16 amino acids. V was pared by 3 bases and J by 0 bases, with 9 bases of the junction left unmatched. Germline V gene lookup returns CDR1 SGHRS and CDR2 YFSETQ. The DNA of the CDR3 is TGCGCCAGCAGCTGGCTCGATGGCGGGAGCTCCTACGAGCAGTACTTC. The encoded protein is CASSWLDGGSSYEQYF.

This clonotype was detected once. The V gene is TRBV5-6, the J gene TRBJ2-1; D perhaps matches TRBD2 (6 bases). Trimming took off 1 base at V and 8 bases at J, with 19 bases between the two ends. CDR1 SGHDT and CDR2 YYEEEE come from the germline V gene. The CDR3 is 16 amino acids. The CDR3 is CASSLTSGTPGYEQFF. The CDR3 bases are TGTGCCAGCAGCTTGACCTCCGGGACTCCGGGGTATGAGCAGTTCTTC.

The chain is built from TRBV28 and TRBJ1-2; D remains ambiguous. V lost 2 bases and J 7 bases, leaving 11 bases between the germline ends. The length of the CDR3 is 13 residues. Germline values: CDR1 MDHEN, CDR2 SYDVKM. The CDR3 spells CASSLPSSRGYTF. In DNA, the CDR3 is TGTGCCAGCAGTTTACCCTCTTCCCGTGGCTACACCTTC.

The rearrangement links TRBV3-1 to TRBJ2-1; possible D gene TRBD1, 5 bases. CDR3 length: 19 residues. V was pared by 1 base and J by 8 bases, with 27 bases between. Germline loops: CDR1 LGHDT, CDR2 YNNKEL (reference sequence). CDR3 region: CASSQGRRPLTGPGYEQFF. The CDR3 DNA is TGTGCCAGCAGCCAAGGTCGCAGACCCTTAACAGGCCCCGGATATGAGCAGTTCTTC.

This rearrangement joins TRBV20-1 to TRBJ1-4; the D is unclear. Germline lookup yields CDR1 DFQATT and CDR2 SNEGSKA (reference sequence). The CDR3 has 11 residues. The ends were cut back, 3 bases at V and 7 bases at J, with 6 bases in the middle. The CDR3 reads CSASPGEKLFF. In DNA, the CDR3 is TGCAGTGCTAGTCCCGGTGAAAAACTGTTTTTT.

The chain uses TRBV18 and TRBJ1-4, with 9 bases matching TRBD1. The ends lost 3 bases at V and 4 bases at J; junction bases unmatched: 3. The CDR3 covers 15 residues. CDR1 is KGHSH and CDR2 is LQKENI in the germline V gene. The CDR3 sequence is CASSPGQGNNEKLFF. The DNA of the CDR3 is TGTGCCAGCTCACCGGGACAGGGAAATAATGAAAAACTGTTTTTT.

V and J are TRBV7-8 and TRBJ2-5; the D gene is possibly TRBD1 (6 bases). The germline V gene has CDR1 SGHVS and CDR2 FQNEAQ. The CDR3 length is 13 residues. V lost 6 bases and J lost 3, with 11 bases in between. DNA for the CDR3: TGTGCCAGCAGAACAGGGCCTGAAGAGACCCAGTACTTC. It translates to CASRTGPEETQYF.

This chain connects TRBV7-2 to TRBJ2-2, with TRBD2 identical over 12 bases. CDR3 length equals 15 residues. The germline V gene encodes CDR1 SGHTA and CDR2 FQGNSA. V trimming: 5 bases; J trimming: 5 bases; junction bases outside the gene matches: 3. For the CDR3, the DNA is TGTGCCAGCAGCCGAGGGACTAGCGGGACCGGGGAGCTGTTTTTT. The encoded protein is CASSRGTSGTGELFF. Supplemented by reference TRBV7-2 and TRBJ2-2, the full variable domain reads GAGVSQSPSNKVTEKGKDVELRCDPISGHTALYWYRQSLGQGLEFLIYFQGNSAPDKSGLPSDRFSAERTGGSVSTLTIQRTQQEDSAVYLCASSRGTSGTGELFFGEGSRLTVL.

The sample holds a few counts of this clonotype. The rearrangement uses TRBV11-2 and TRBJ2-2; no firm D call. This CDR3 region has 15 residues. The germline V and J ends were trimmed by 5 bases and 4 bases, with 14 bases remaining between them. Germline loops: CDR1 SGHAT, CDR2 FQNNGV. CDR3 nucleotides: TGTGCCAGCAGCCCCCGACTGAGAACCACCGGGGAGCTGTTTTTT. Amino acids: CASSPRLRTTGELFF.

The chain uses TRBV3-1 and TRBJ2-4; the match to TRBD1 covers 9 bases. The J segment lost 1 base and the V segment lost 4 bases, leaving 5 bases of the junction unmatched. The CDR3 loop spans 16 amino acids. Germline V gene sequence: CDR1 LGHDT, CDR2 YNNKEL (reference sequence). In DNA, the CDR3 is TGTGCCAGCAGCCTGGAACAGGGGGCGGCCAAAAACATTCAGTACTTC. Its translation is CASSLEQGAAKNIQYF.

This clonotype was picked up a small number of times. V and J are TRBV29-1 and TRBJ1-1; 7 bases are shared with TRBD1. Germline V gene lookup returns CDR1 SQVTM and CDR2 ANQGSEA. This CDR3 contains 13 residues. Trimming at V came to 5 bases and at J to 4 bases, leaving 7 bases not matched to a gene. CDR3 DNA sequence: TGCAGCGTTCTCCCAGGGGGGAGCACTGAAGCTTTCTTT. It specifies CSVLPGGSTEAFF.

This clonotype was counted a few times. This chain links TRBV5-1 with TRBJ2-3; perhaps TRBD1 as D (5 bases). Germline CDR1 SGHRS, CDR2 YFSETQ. Trimming took 0 bases from V and 0 from J, leaving 11 bases between them. CDR3 size: 16 residues. The CDR3 here is CASSLDGALSTDTQYF. As DNA, the CDR3 is TGCGCCAGCAGCTTGGATGGGGCACTTAGCACAGATACGCAGTATTTT.

V usage is TRBV28 and J usage is TRBJ2-7, with D maybe TRBD1 (6 bases). V lost 7 bases, J lost 5 bases, and 15 bases lay in between. This CDR3 has 13 residues. The V gene's germline CDR1 is MDHEN and CDR2 SYDVKM. DNA of the CDR3: TGTGCCAGCACCTCGGGACACCGCGACGAGCAGTACTTC. This sequence encodes CASTSGHRDEQYF.

This clonotype was detected a few times. This chain uses TRBV29-1 with TRBJ2-5; D possibly corresponds to TRBD1 (5 bases). Germline values: CDR1 SQVTM, CDR2 ANQGSEA. The CDR3 loop spans 11 amino acids. Trimming shortened V by 4 bases and J by 5 bases, and 8 bases separated the two germline ends. CDR3 residues: CSVAGYETQYF. CDR3 DNA sequence: TGCAGCGTTGCAGGGTATGAGACCCAGTACTTC.

CDR3 DNA: TGTGCCAGCAGTTTAACCAGGGGGAACACCGGGGAGCTGTTTTTT. Protein: CASSLTRGNTGELFF. This sequence joins TRBV27 and TRBJ2-2; a weak D match, TRBD1 (6 bases). From germline, CDR1 is MNHEY and CDR2 SMNVEV (reference sequence). The CDR3 totals 15 residues. Trimming removed 2 bases from V and 1 base from J, with 8 bases in between.

V and J are TRBV5-5 and TRBJ1-5; D is uncertain. V lost 3 bases and J 0 bases, leaving 10 bases between the germline ends. CDR3 length equals 15 residues. CDR1 is SGHKS and CDR2 is YYEKEE in the germline V gene (reference sequence). The CDR3: CASSSEQISNQPQHF. The CDR3, as DNA: TGTGCCAGCAGCTCCGAGCAAATTAGCAATCAGCCCCAGCATTTT.

This clonotype was counted between two and nine times. The chain uses TRBV28 and TRBJ2-5, with D uncertain. V shed 5 bases and J shed 1 base, with 8 bases lying between them. CDR3 length equals 13 residues. Looked up from germline, CDR1 is MDHEN and CDR2 is SYDVKM. CDR3 region: CASSVGLQETQYF. The CDR3 bases are TGTGCCAGCAGTGTTGGTCTCCAAGAGACCCAGTACTTC. Drawing the rest from reference TRBV28 and TRBJ2-5, the complete variable domain is DVKVTQSSRYLVKRTGEKVFLECVQDMDHENMFWYRQDPGLGLRLIYFSYDVKMKEKGDIPEGYSVSREKKERFSLILESASTNQTSMYLCASSVGLQETQYFGPGTRLLVL.

The rearrangement uses TRBV3-1 and TRBJ1-2, with D unresolved. Germline V CDR1 and CDR2: LGHDT, YNNKEL (reference sequence). This CDR3 spans 15 amino acids. Between the trimmed V and J ends, which lost 0 bases and 2 bases, there was a span of 10 bases. The CDR3, as DNA: TGTGCCAGCAGCCAAGATCTGGGAAGGAACTATGGCTACACCTTC. It encodes CASSQDLGRNYGYTF.

This chain connects TRBV5-1 to TRBJ2-1; possibly TRBD2 for D (5 bases). The CDR3 has 15 amino acids. V was cut by 1 base and J by 5 bases, with 13 bases left in between. Germline V gene lookup returns CDR1 SGHRS and CDR2 YFSETQ. CDR3: CASSLLVGEHNEQFF. The CDR3 region has the DNA TGCGCCAGCAGCTTGTTGGTCGGGGAGCACAATGAGCAGTTCTTC.

This clonotype has a handful of counts. The genes are TRBV29-1 and TRBJ2-4, with D hard to call. The V and J ends lost 4 bases and 7 bases respectively, with 8 bases between them. The germline V gene encodes CDR1 SQVTM and CDR2 ANQGSEA. The CDR3 consists of 11 residues. This chain's CDR3 is CSVVQLNIQYF. CDR3 bases: TGCAGCGTTGTACAGTTGAACATTCAGTACTTC.

This chain joins TRBV29-1 and TRBJ1-2; D is perhaps TRBD1 (6 bases). Germline V lookup: CDR1 SQVTM, CDR2 ANQGSEA. The CDR3 consists of 12 residues. V lost 7 bases to trimming and J lost 8 bases, with 17 bases between them. As DNA, the CDR3 is TGCAGCGCCGGGGACGGGGGCGGCGGCTACACCTTC. Residues: CSAGDGGGGYTF.

In its sample, this clonotype was seen a few times. The chain has TRBV5-1 and TRBJ2-1; no clear D gene. Trimming pared 1 base from V and 0 bases from J, leaving 11 bases between. From germline, CDR1 is SGHRS and CDR2 YFSETQ. The length of the CDR3 is 16 residues. The DNA of the CDR3 is TGCGCCAGCAGCTTGCCGAGACTCAGCTCCTACAATGAGCAGTTCTTC. Translating gives CASSLPRLSSYNEQFF.

This clonotype appeared a few times. The chain couples TRBV20-1 to TRBJ2-1, with D perhaps being TRBD1 or TRBD2 (6 bases each). Germline V CDR1 and CDR2: DFQATT, SNEGSKA (reference sequence). V was shortened by 3 bases and J by 4 bases, with 28 bases between the two germline ends. This CDR3 comprises 19 residues. Written as DNA, the CDR3 is TGCAGTGCTAGGCCCGGGACCTACGGGGGCGCCCGACAGTACAATGAGCAGTTCTTC. Translation: CSARPGTYGGARQYNEQFF.

This clonotype was found a few times. This sequence joins TRBV29-1 and TRBJ2-5, with D possibly matching TRBD1 (5 bases). This CDR3 spans 11 amino acids. Germline assignment: CDR1 SQVTM and CDR2 ANQGSEA. Trimming removed 7 bases from V and 2 bases from J, with 8 bases in between. The CDR3 DNA sequence: TGCAGCGCGACAGTACAAGAGACCCAGTACTTC. It is translated as CSATVQETQYF.

This clonotype was seen a few times. This chain connects TRBV20-1 to TRBJ2-7, with TRBD2 matching 11 bases. The germline CDR1 and CDR2 sequences are DFQATT and SNEGSKA (reference sequence). V shed 3 bases and J 2 bases; nucleotides not matched to a gene: 3. This CDR3 has 14 residues. CDR3 DNA: TGCAGTGCTAGGCCACTAGCGGGAGCCTACGAGCAGTACTTC. It specifies CSARPLAGAYEQYF.

The chain couples TRBV5-1 to TRBJ2-7; 9 nucleotides line up with TRBD2. This CDR3 region has 14 residues. Germline lookup yields CDR1 SGHRS and CDR2 YFSETQ. V lost 0 bases, J lost 7 bases, and 5 bases stayed unmatched. CDR3 nucleotide sequence: TGCGCCAGCAGCTTGGATGGACTAGCGCGGGAGCAGTACTTC. Translating it yields CASSLDGLAREQYF.

This clonotype was seen more than once but under ten times. The chain couples TRBV20-1 to TRBJ2-2, with TRBD2 matching 7 bases. The germline gives CDR1 DFQATT, CDR2 SNEGSKA (reference sequence). The junction had 8 bases not matched to a gene; V was cut back by 6 bases and J by 4 bases. CDR3 length: 14 residues. CDR3 loop: CSAVSSGLTGELFF. The DNA of the CDR3 is TGCAGTGCGGTATCTAGCGGACTCACCGGGGAGCTGTTTTTT.

This clonotype came up a few times. The J gene is TRBJ1-3, the V gene TRBV4-1; the D is unclear. Germline CDR1 and CDR2: MGHRA and YSYEKL. The CDR3 runs to 17 residues. With 0 bases removed from V and 4 bases from J, the gap between germline ends came to 16 bases. The DNA for the CDR3 is TGCGCCAGCAGCCAAGAGCCCCCGGGTGGGATAGGAAACACCATATATTTT. Its translation is CASSQEPPGGIGNTIYF.

This clonotype was recorded once. One end of the junction fails to match germline, which may point to a read error. The genes are TRBV19 and TRBJ2-1; 15 bases map to TRBD2. The CDR3 contains 16 residues. Germline CDR1 LNHDA, CDR2 SQIVND (reference sequence). CDR3 DNA: TGTGTCAGTAGTATTCAGGGACTAGCGGGAGGCGATGAGCAGTTCTTC. Its protein product is CVSSIQGLAGGDEQFF.

The V and J genes are TRBV29-1 and TRBJ2-5; 9 nucleotides agree with TRBD1. V was clipped by 7 bases and J by 5 bases; unmatched bases: 8. CDR1 is SQVTM and CDR2 is ANQGSEA in the germline V gene. The CDR3 consists of 13 residues. The CDR3 loop is CSANRGQGETQYF. For the CDR3, the DNA is TGCAGCGCCAACAGGGGACAGGGTGAGACCCAGTACTTC.

Sample share makes this clonotype medium-sized. V is TRBV28 and J is TRBJ2-1; the D gene is possibly TRBD1 (5 bases). Germline V gives CDR1 MDHEN, CDR2 SYDVKM. The CDR3 contains 11 residues. The ends were cut back, 6 bases at V and 9 bases at J, with 9 bases in the middle. The CDR3 region is CASSSGIEQFF. The CDR3 DNA reads as TGTGCCAGCAGCTCAGGGATTGAGCAGTTCTTC.